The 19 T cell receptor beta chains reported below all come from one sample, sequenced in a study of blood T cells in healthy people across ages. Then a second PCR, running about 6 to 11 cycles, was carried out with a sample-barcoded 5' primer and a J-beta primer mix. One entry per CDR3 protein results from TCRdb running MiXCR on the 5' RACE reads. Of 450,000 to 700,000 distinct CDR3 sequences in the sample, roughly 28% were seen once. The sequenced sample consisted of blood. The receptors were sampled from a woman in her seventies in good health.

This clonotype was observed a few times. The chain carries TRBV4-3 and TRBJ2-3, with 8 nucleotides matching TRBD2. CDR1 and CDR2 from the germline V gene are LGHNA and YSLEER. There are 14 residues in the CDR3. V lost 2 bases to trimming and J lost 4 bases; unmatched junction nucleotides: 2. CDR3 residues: CASSQPGGSDTQYF. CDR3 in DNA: TGCGCCAGCAGCCAACCGGGGGGGTCAGATACGCAGTATTTT.

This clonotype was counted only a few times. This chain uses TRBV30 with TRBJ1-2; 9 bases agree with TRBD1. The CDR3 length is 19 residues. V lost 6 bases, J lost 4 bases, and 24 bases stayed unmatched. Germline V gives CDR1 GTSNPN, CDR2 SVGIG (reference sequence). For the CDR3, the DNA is TGTGCCTGTCAGGGACAGGGAGTCTGGGGGGTCTCCCTAAGCTATGGCTACACCTTC. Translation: CACQGQGVWGVSLSYGYTF. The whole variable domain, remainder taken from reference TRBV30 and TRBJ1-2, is SQTIHQWPATLVQPVGSPLSLECTVEGTSNPNLYWYRQAAGRGLQLLFYSVGIGQISSEVPQNLSASRPQDRQFILSSKKLLLSDSGFYLCACQGQGVWGVSLSYGYTFGSGTRLTVV.

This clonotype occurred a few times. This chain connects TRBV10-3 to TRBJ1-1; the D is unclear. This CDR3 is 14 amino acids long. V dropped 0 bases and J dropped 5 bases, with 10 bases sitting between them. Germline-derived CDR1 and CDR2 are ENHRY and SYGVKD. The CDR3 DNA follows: TGTGCCATCAGTGAGTCCGACGGGGAGACTGAAGCTTTCTTT. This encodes CAISESDGETEAFF.

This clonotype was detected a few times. CDR3 sequence (DNA): TGCAGCGTTGAAGATCGTGGACCGACCTCCTACGAGCAGTACTTC. Its translation: CSVEDRGPTSYEQYF. This sequence joins TRBV29-1 and TRBJ2-5; D call uncertain. The better agreement between TRBJ2-7 and the DNA end casts doubt on the J call. Germline V gives CDR1 SQVTM, CDR2 ANQGSEA. CDR3 length: 15 residues.

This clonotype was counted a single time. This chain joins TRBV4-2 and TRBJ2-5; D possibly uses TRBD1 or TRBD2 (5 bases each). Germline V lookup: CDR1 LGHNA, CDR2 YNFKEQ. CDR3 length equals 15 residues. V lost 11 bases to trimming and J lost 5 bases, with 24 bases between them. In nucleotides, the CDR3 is TGTGCCGTTTCTGACCAGGCAGGGACGGAGGAGACCCAGTACTTC. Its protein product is CAVSDQAGTEETQYF.

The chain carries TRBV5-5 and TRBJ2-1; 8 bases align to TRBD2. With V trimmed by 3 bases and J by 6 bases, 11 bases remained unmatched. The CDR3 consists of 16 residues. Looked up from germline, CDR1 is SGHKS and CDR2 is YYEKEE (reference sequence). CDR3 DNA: TGTGCCAGCAGCTCGCTAGCGGGCGGGACCACCAATGAGCAGTTCTTC. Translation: CASSSLAGGTTNEQFF.

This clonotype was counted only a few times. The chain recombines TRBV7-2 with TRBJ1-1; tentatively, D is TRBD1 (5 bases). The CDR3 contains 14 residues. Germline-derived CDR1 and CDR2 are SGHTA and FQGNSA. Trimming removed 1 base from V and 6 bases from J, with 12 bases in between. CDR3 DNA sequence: TGTGCCAGCAGCTTAGTTCGGGGCCACTCTGAAGCTTTCTTT. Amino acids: CASSLVRGHSEAFF.

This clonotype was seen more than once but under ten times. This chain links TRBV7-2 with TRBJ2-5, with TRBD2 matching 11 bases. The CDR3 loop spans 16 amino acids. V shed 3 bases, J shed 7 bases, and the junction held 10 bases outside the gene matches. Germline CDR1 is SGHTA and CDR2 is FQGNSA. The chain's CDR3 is CASSLDLAGGLGTQYF. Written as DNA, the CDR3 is TGTGCCAGCAGCTTGGATCTAGCGGGGGGATTAGGGACCCAGTACTTC.

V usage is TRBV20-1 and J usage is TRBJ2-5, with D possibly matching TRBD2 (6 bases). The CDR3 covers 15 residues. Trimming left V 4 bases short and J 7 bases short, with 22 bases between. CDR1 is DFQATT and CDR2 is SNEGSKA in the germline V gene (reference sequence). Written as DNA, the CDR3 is TGCAGTGCTATATCTCCTCGGCGGGGTAGCGTGACCCAGTACTTC. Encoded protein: CSAISPRRGSVTQYF.

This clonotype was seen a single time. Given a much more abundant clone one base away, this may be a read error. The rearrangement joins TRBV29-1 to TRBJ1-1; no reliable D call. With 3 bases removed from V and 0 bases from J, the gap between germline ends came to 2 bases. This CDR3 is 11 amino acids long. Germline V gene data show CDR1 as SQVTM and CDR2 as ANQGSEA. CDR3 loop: CSVDMNTEAFF. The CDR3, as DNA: TGCAGCGTTGACATGAACACTGAAGCTTTCTTT.

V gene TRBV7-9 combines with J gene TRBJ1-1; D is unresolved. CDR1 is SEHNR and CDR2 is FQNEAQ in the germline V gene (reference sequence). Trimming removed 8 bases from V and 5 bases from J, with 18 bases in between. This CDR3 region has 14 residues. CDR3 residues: CASYPFLGETEAFF. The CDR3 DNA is TGTGCCAGCTACCCCTTTCTCGGGGAAACTGAAGCTTTCTTT.

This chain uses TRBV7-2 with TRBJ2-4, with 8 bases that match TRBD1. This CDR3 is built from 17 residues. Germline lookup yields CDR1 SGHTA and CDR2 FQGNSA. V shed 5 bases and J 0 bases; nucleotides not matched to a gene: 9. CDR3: CASSGGQGPLAKNIQYF. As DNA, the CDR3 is TGTGCCAGCAGCGGAGGACAGGGCCCACTAGCCAAAAACATTCAGTACTTC.

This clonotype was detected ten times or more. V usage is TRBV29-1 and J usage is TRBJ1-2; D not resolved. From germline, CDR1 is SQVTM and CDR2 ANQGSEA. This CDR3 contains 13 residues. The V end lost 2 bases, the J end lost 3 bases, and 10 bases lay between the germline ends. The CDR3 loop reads CSVERPADYGYTF. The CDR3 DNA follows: TGCAGCGTTGAAAGGCCAGCAGACTATGGCTACACCTTC.

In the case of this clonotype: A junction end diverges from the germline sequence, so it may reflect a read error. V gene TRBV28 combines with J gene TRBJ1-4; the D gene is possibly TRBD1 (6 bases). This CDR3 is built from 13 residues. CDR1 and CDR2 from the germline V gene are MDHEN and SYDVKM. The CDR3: CAGRGTGAEKLFF. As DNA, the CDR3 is TGTGCCGGCAGGGGTACGGGAGCTGAAAAACTGTTTTTT.

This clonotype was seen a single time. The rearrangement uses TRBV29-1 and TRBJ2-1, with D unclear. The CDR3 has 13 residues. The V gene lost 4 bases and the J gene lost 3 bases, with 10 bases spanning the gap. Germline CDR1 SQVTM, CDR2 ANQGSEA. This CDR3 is CSVARTYYNEQFF. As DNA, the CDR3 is TGCAGCGTTGCCAGGACCTACTACAATGAGCAGTTCTTC.

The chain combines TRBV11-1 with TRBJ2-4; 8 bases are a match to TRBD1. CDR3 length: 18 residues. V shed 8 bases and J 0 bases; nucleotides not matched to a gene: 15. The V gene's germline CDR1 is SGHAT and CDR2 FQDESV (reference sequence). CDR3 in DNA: TGTGCCAGCTCCCGAGCGAGGACAGGGACTTTAGCCAAAAACATTCAGTACTTC. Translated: CASSRARTGTLAKNIQYF.

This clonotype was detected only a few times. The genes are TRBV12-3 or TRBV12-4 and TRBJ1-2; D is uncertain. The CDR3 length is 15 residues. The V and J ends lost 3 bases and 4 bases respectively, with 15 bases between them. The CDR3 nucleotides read TGTGCCAGCAGTTTCCAAGGGCATGTGGGCTATGGCTACACCTTC. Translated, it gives CASSFQGHVGYGYTF.

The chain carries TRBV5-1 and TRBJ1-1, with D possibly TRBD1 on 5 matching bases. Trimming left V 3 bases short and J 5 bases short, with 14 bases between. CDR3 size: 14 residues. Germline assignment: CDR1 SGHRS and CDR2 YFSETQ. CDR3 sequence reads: CASSSTQGRTEAFF. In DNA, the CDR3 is TGCGCCAGCAGCTCCACGCAGGGTAGGACTGAAGCTTTCTTT.

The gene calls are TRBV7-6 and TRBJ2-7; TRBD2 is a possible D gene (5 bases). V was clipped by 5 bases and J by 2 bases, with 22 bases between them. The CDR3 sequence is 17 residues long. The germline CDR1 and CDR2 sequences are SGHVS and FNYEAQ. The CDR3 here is CASSHPPRDYRPYEQYF. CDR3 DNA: TGTGCCAGCAGCCATCCGCCCCGCGACTACAGACCCTACGAGCAGTACTTC.